This T cell receptor beta chain was observed in a study of blood T cells in healthy people across ages (dated by TCRdb to between 2015 and 2017). At the level of the whole study: In model experiments, roughly one uniquely barcoded TCR beta cDNA molecule per two T cells was captured by template switching. To track age-related changes in TCR beta repertoire diversity, the study relied on deep sequencing normalized with unique cDNA molecular identifiers. Four age groups were formed from the donors: young (average about 16 years), middle-aged (approximately 41), aged (more than 55) and long-lived (less than 85). To avoid experimental bias, donors of different ages were distributed randomly across sequencing lanes. Using the same blood draw, the study looked at two additional independent replicas of 1 million unique cDNA reads for two donors, one aged 18 to 30 and the other aged 80 or older.

Broader findings and caveats from the paper: Because profiling used bulk unsorted PBMCs, naive and antigen-experienced compartments could not be compared conclusively. Because donor CMV infection status was unknown, age-related changes in expanded clonotypes were potentially confounded. Observed TCR beta diversity correlated strongly with the percentage of naive T cells measured by flow cytometry. As age increased, observed TCR beta diversity per million T cells dropped in a roughly linear way, and a significant reduction was already evident by age 40. Compared with the aged group, the long-lived group had more naive CD4+ T cells, fewer expanded clones and increased TCR diversity, a pattern suggesting age selection. Estimates of total diversity based on one million sequenced T cells were regarded as lower bounds and as underestimates.

In regard to this clonotype: What antigen it recognizes has not been identified. Within one base of it there is no much larger clone, and no base qualities were kept.

Receptor amplification or capture employed 5' RACE. The sequencer was an Illumina HiSeq 2500. The second PCR ran for about 6 to 12 cycles and used a J-beta primer mix along with a sample-barcoded 5' primer. A template-switch 5' adaptor carrying 12 random nucleotides introduced a unique molecular identifier onto each TCR beta cDNA molecule. At least 2.5 million CDR3-containing paired-end reads were obtained from each sample. All of the RNA was converted into first-strand cDNA using the Mint cDNA synthesis kit, with a TRBC-specific oligonucleotide serving as the primer. After uracil-DNA glycosylase treatment, a first 18-cycle PCR used universal primers M1SS and BC2_uni_R on all cDNA. Regarding the original processing steps: For normalization, 1 million high-quality reads were randomly selected from each sample, with every read carrying a distinct molecular identifier. Instead of being binned into consensus sequences, reads that shared molecular identifiers were thrown out. CDR3 identification, clonotype clustering and error correction used MiTCR with a Q25 quality threshold and the strictest error-elimination algorithm. Lower-bound total TCR beta diversity was estimated with a nonparametric unseen species model using Euler transformation. In-frame beta chains were kept once TCRdb had trimmed the public reads at Q25 with fastp and called clones with MiXCR. Identical CDR3 protein sequences are pooled into one entry, listed with their most common genes and DNA. V and J calls and clone size were set by TCRdb, not the authors. For this sample the table gives hundreds of thousands of distinct CDR3 sequences, of which 58% were detected only once. Roughly 22% of the sample lies in the top ten.

The CDR3 contains 15 residues, cysteine and phenylalanine counted. CDR3 DNA only is kept here, 45 bases in frame from base 1. Relative to germline, V is missing 4 bases and J is missing 8 bases, with 10 bases of the junction outside any gene match. The germline V gene specifies MDHEN as CDR1 and SYDVKM as CDR2. Systemically healthy Caucasian individuals from Russia, approximately 39 in total and aged about 6 to 90 years, were included as donors. Each donor gave roughly 11 milliliters of peripheral blood, drawn into EDTA-treated Vacutainer tubes. PBMCs were isolated by Ficoll-Paque density-gradient centrifugation, with at least 7 million obtained per sample. Total RNA, at least 5.5 micrograms per sample, was extracted from PBMCs with Trizol reagent. For every donor, an aliquot of PBMCs went through flow cytometry to measure the percentages of naive CD45RAhigh/CD27high T cells.

The receptor chain draws on TRBV28 and TRBJ2-1, with TRBD2 matching 8 junction bases. The origin of this receptor is a man between 25 and 39 years old in good health. The sample was blood. The DNA is as follows: TGTGCCAGCAGTTCAGAGCGGGAGCAAGGGGATGAGCAGTTCTTC. This codes for CASSSEREQGDEQFF. With all but the CDR3 taken from the reference TRBV28 and TRBJ2-1 genes, the full variable domain is: DVKVTQSSRYLVKRTGEKVFLECVQDMDHENMFWYRQDPGLGLRLIYFSYDVKMKEKGDIPEGYSVSREKKERFSLILESASTNQTSMYLCASSSEREQGDEQFFGPGTRLTVL.